The present entry profiles one T cell receptor (beta chain) with its context. Its antigen is still unknown. The sample comes from a study of tumor and adjacent non-tumor tissue in lung cancer. Study information: Patients were aged about 30 to 80, nine to eleven men and 4 to 6 women, stage I to III. Regarding the study as a whole: Tumor TCR diversity, when higher, was linked to shorter survival. Compared with tumor, normal lung showed significantly lower TCR diversity.

The library came from three nested PCR rounds adapted from ARM-PCR protocols. TCRdb used MiXCR to reprocess the multiplex PCR reads, holding one entry per CDR3 protein. This sample carries approximately 90,000 distinct CDR3 sequences, just over 65% of them seen once, and the ten largest clones take around 17%. The germline V gene encodes CDR1 SGHAT and CDR2 FQNNGV. The CDR3 is 15 amino acids. Deletions cut 1 base from V and 6 bases from J, with 13 bases between. This sample's RNA came from whole unsorted tissue. Input material: lung tumor tissue. The chain combines TRBV11-2 with TRBJ1-5; a possible D gene is TRBD1 (6 bases). The origin of this receptor is a man aged 60 to 69 with non-small cell lung cancer. As DNA, the CDR3 is TGTGCCAGCAGCTTAGGTTTACAGGGTAGTCAGCCCCAGCATTTT. Translation: CASSLGLQGSQPQHF.